What follows describes a single TCR beta chain. Germline lookup yields CDR1 MNHNS and CDR2 SASEGT. There are 14 residues in the CDR3. V was shortened by 1 base and J by 7 bases, with 10 bases between the two germline ends. Donors were ostensibly healthy at sampling, although undocumented immune exposures were probable. The sample comes from a study of cytomegalovirus exposure and HLA in healthy donors. In the PCR, 60 Vbeta and 13 Jbeta primers were used. Profiling relied on immunoSEQ multiplex PCR, and the TCRdb table lists in-frame clones only, not all of them. The sample holds 100,000 to 150,000 clones, approximately 79% seen once.

This sequence originates from a man aged 30 to 39 in good health and CMV-seronegative. The source material was PBMCs. V and J are TRBV6-1 and TRBJ1-4; D is uncertain. DNA of the CDR3: TGTGCCAGCAGTGAAGGACGGGGTGGTGAAAAACTGTTTTTT. Translation gives CASSEGRGGEKLFF.